One and the same sample provided the 8 T cell receptor beta chains below, sequenced in a study of shared clonotypes between healthy human individuals. Generated by immunoSEQ multiplex PCR, the TCRdb table keeps only in-frame clones and is missing some. The sample yields 2 million to 3 million clones, approximately 93% seen once. Sequenced material: naive CD4+ T cells from PBMCs. Specified subset: CD45RA+ positively selected. Receptor source: a man younger than 30 in good health. Some clones in this sample may be carry-over from other donors' samples.

The chain joins TRBV2 to TRBJ2-5; TRBD2 matches 14 bases. The V segment lost 5 bases and the J segment 7 bases; nucleotides outside the gene matches: 6. Germline loops: CDR1 SNHLY, CDR2 FYNNEI. The CDR3 is made up of 15 amino acids. This chain's CDR3 is CASSRLAGGPWTQYF. The CDR3 DNA reads TGTGCCAGCAGTAGACTAGCGGGAGGGCCCTGGACCCAGTACTTC.

The V and J genes are TRBV2 and TRBJ1-5, with D possibly TRBD1 on 5 matching bases. Germline V gives CDR1 SNHLY, CDR2 FYNNEI. CDR3 length: 14 residues. The V end lost 7 bases, the J end lost 6 bases, and 16 bases lay between the germline ends. The CDR3 sequence: CASTVEGIGQPQHF. In nucleotides, the CDR3 is TGTGCCAGCACAGTAGAGGGGATAGGTCAGCCCCAGCATTTT. Using reference TRBV2 and TRBJ1-5 for the parts outside the CDR3, the full variable domain is EPEVTQTPSHQVTQMGQEVILRCVPISNHLYFYWYRQILGQKVEFLVSFYNNEISEKSEIFDDQFSVERPDGSNFTLKIRSTKLEDSAMYFCASTVEGIGQPQHFGDGTRLSIL.

The chain combines TRBV28 with TRBJ1-2, with D maybe TRBD1 (5 bases). This CDR3 has 14 residues. V lost 3 bases and J 2 bases, leaving 10 bases between the germline ends. The germline CDR1 and CDR2 sequences are MDHEN and SYDVKM. The CDR3: CASSFDSQNYGYTF. The CDR3 DNA reads TGTGCCAGCAGTTTCGACAGCCAGAACTATGGCTACACCTTC.

The chain links TRBV19 to TRBJ1-1; D unresolved. Germline-derived CDR1 and CDR2 are LNHDA and SQIVND (reference sequence). CDR3 length equals 13 residues. V was trimmed by 4 bases and J by 10 bases, leaving 16 bases between them. The CDR3 reads CASSNGVGLGAFF. The CDR3 DNA follows: TGTGCCAGTAGTAACGGGGTGGGTCTTGGAGCTTTCTTT.

V is TRBV7-2 and J is TRBJ2-7; TRBD1 matches 8 bases. CDR1 SGHTA and CDR2 FQGNSA come from the germline V gene. CDR3 length: 16 residues. V trimming: 1 base; J trimming: 2 bases; junction bases outside the gene matches: 7. This chain's CDR3 is CASSLDSTGATYEQYF. DNA for the CDR3: TGTGCCAGCAGCTTAGATTCGACAGGGGCGACCTACGAGCAGTACTTC.

The CDR3 here is CASRGGLAITDTQYF. Written as DNA, the CDR3 is TGTGCCAGCAGGGGGGGGCTAGCGATAACAGATACGCAGTATTTT. The chain carries TRBV7-2 and TRBJ2-3; maybe TRBD2 (7 bases). Germline V gene data show CDR1 as SGHTA and CDR2 as FQGNSA. The CDR3 contains 15 residues. V lost 6 bases to trimming and J lost 3 bases, with 16 bases between them.

The chain links TRBV9 to TRBJ1-5; D is possibly TRBD1 (6 bases). The CDR3 contains 13 residues. V lost 4 bases and J 6 bases, leaving 11 bases between the germline ends. Germline loops: CDR1 SGDLS, CDR2 YYNGEE. The CDR3 spells CASSPIGGQPQHF. The DNA for the CDR3 is TGTGCCAGCAGCCCTATAGGGGGTCAGCCCCAGCATTTT.

The chain joins TRBV27 to TRBJ1-6; D is uncertain. Trimming cost V 5 bases and J 3 bases, with 11 bases left between them. Germline CDR1 is MNHEY and CDR2 is SMNVEV (reference sequence). The CDR3 consists of 15 residues. The CDR3 region has the DNA TGTGCCAGCAGTCCCAGGAGAGACTATAATTCACCCCTCCACTTT. Translating it yields CASSPRRDYNSPLHF.